This T cell receptor (beta chain) was sequenced in a study of long-term antiretroviral therapy in people with HIV (dated by TCRdb to the early 2020s). About the study as a whole: The earliest samples were collected about a decade before the 2015 WHO recommendation for immediate ART, when ART was typically delayed until CD4 counts fell. The cohort contributed over 150 cryopreserved PBMC samples from a few dozen adults with confirmed HIV infection, collected serially over a mean of about six years (range 1-12). About 40% of the 30 participants with HIV were female. This retrospective serial study examined whether starting ART and sustained HIV suppression were associated with changes in the composition and diversity of the TRB repertoire in peripheral blood. Test extractions of a monoclonal T-cell line alongside a few dozen polyclonal samples showed no cross-contamination during QIAcube processing. Study-wide conclusions, independent of this receptor: The samples were dated from the mid-2000s to the late 2010s, and the ART regimens that were used may be less effective than current ART regimens. Expanded TRB clones identified before ART initiation dominated the repertoire at all time points, although this dominance fluctuated and declined in many PLHIV after ART. CDR3 length ranges in HIV repertoires were narrower than in controls, and network structure suggested an antigen-experienced repertoire with only a slight naive shift after ART. Starting ART was linked to a significant rise in TRB diversity, yet even with long-term ART the diversity remained significantly lower than in transplant donor controls. Because pre-ART samples had limited cell numbers, profiling was done on unsorted PBMC rather than on sorted CD4+ and CD8+ T cells. Inferences about post-ART repertoire changes were limited because no data were available on ART adherence, viral resistance or therapy changes. Because PBMC availability was limited, only the TCR beta chain was sequenced, with no alpha chain pairing.

Participants were included only if at least one PBMC sample before ART initiation and at least two post-ART samples were available. Treatment was received in the United States of America by all participants with HIV. Before DNA extraction, cryopreserved samples of 1-10 million PBMC were thawed and then washed. At the time of the earliest PBMC sample, participants with HIV were aged between roughly 20 and 55 years. PBMC samples from each participant spanned 1-4 timepoints before ART initiation and 2-8 timepoints after ART initiation, with a median of 7 samples. For every participant, serial HIV viral load, CD4+ T-cell count, ART history and demographic data were obtained. Using a Qiagen kit on a QIAcube, genomic DNA was extracted from unsorted PBMC, with samples processed in batches of 12. The immunoSEQ hsTCRB v3.0 assay was used at survey level resolution to sequence the TRB variable region. TRB sequencing targeted a depth of roughly 35,000-55,000 T-cell genomes per sample. TRB libraries were pooled and sequenced on an Illumina MiSeq using a v3 150-cycle kit. The study's own analysis went as follows. Analysis of repertoires was carried out in R inside a reproducible Nextflow workflow spanning QC, data transformation and analysis. LymphoSeq2, an R package for exploring AIRR-Seq data, was used to implement the custom analyses. A handful of samples that produced fewer than 5000 total TRB sequences were removed, so under 200 HIV repertoires were analyzed. Among the 180 to 200 HIV repertoires that were kept, around 60 were collected before ART initiation and over 120 were collected after ART initiation. Each repertoire was downsampled to 5000 TRB nucleotide sequences, and summary statistics were averaged across 100 downsampling iterations. Only TRB sequences with CDR3 regions of at least seven amino acids were retained for analysis. Two measures captured diversity: a Shannon entropy-derived clonality score and the Gini coefficient. In the repertoire networks, any two of the top 5000 CDR3 amino acid sequences were connected whenever the two sequences differed by an edit distance of one. GLIPH2 predicted antigen specificity groups and MHC restriction for TRB CDR3 amino acid sequences. CDR3 amino acid sequences were matched against VDJdb and McPAS-TCR to flag known CMV, EBV, HIV or tissue antigen associations. Pre-ART, post-ART and control groups were compared with Wilcoxon signed-rank tests and Holm-Bonferroni correction. Held by TCRdb, this immuneACCESS table contains in-frame sequences only and omits some clones. Under half of the omission traces to an unresolved V gene where checked; the cause of the rest is unknown. The V and J calls and clone size are taken from that table; D and trimming were inferred from the DNA. Across this sample there are roughly 9,100 clones, with 70% to 75% seen only once. The ten most abundant clones make up roughly a fifth of the sample.

A word on this clone: Its antigen is not yet known. Base quality data are lacking; no much larger clone is found one base away.

The sequenced sample was unsorted PBMCs, obtained 1.8 years before starting antiretroviral therapy. This TCR came from a man aged 35 to 55 with HIV.

Here is the DNA: TGTGCCAGCAGCGCCGGGTGGGACGGGGACTCTGGGGCCAACGTCCTGACTTTC. It codes for CASSAGWDGDSGANVLTF. The rearranged chain carries TRBV5-5 and TRBJ2-6, with the D gene possibly TRBD1 or TRBD2, each one fitting 5 bases. The V end loses 4 bases and the J end loses 0 bases, and a stretch of 17 bases separates them. The CDR3 goes from the cysteine to the phenylalanine over 18 residues. Left in the record is the CDR3 DNA by itself, 54 bases read in frame from the first base. CDR1 SGHKS and CDR2 YYEKEE were looked up in the germline V gene (reference sequence). The full variable domain, with segments outside the CDR3 supplied by the reference TRBV5-5 and TRBJ2-6 proteins, appears as DAGVTQSPTHLIKTRGQQVTLRCSPISGHKSVSWYQQVLGQGPQFIFQYYEKEERGRGNFPDRFSARQFPNYSSELNVNALLLGDSALYLCASSAGWDGDSGANVLTFGAGSRLTVL.